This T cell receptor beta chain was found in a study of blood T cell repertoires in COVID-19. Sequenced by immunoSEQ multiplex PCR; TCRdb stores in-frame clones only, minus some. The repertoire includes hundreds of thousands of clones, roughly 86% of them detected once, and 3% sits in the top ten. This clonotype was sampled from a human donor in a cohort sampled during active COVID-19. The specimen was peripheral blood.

CDR3 residues: CASSQVRFPGGNSPLHF. Written as DNA, the CDR3 is TGTGCCAGCAGCCAAGTCAGATTCCCAGGAGGTAATTCACCCCTCCACTTT. This chain connects TRBV3-1 (or the pseudogene TRBV3-2) to TRBJ1-6; D is unresolved. The CDR3 has 17 residues. The germline gives CDR1 LGHDT, CDR2 YNNKEL (reference sequence). The germline V and J ends were trimmed by 1 base and 6 bases, with 16 bases remaining between them.